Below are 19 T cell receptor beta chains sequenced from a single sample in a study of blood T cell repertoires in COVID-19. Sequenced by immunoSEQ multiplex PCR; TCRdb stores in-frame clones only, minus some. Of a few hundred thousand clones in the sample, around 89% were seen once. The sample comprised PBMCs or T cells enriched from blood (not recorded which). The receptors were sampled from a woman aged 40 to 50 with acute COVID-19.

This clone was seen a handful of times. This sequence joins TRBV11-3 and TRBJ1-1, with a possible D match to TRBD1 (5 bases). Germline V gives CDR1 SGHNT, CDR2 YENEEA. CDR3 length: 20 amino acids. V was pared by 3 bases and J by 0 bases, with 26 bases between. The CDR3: CASSFILRSLRRGMNTEAFF. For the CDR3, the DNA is TGTGCCAGCAGCTTTATTCTGAGAAGCTTAAGGAGGGGAATGAACACTGAAGCTTTCTTT.

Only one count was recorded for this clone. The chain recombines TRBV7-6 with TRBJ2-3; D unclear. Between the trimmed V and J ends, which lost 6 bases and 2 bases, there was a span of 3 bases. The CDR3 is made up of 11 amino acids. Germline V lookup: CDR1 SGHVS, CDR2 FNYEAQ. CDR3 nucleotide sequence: TGTGCCAGCAGTAACACAGATACGCAGTATTTT. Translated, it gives CASSNTDTQYF.

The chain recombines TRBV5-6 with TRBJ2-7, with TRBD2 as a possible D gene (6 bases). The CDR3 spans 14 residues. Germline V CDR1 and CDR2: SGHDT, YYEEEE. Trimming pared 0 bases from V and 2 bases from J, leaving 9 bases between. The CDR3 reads CASSLGGDPYEQYV. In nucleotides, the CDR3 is TGTGCCAGCAGCTTGGGGGGGGACCCCTACGAGCAGTACGTC.

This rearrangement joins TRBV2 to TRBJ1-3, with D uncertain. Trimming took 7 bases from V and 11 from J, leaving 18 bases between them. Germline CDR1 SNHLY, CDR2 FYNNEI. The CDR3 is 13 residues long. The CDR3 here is CASTNYFFSAIYF. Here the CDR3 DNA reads TGTGCCAGCACAAACTACTTTTTTTCAGCCATATATTTT. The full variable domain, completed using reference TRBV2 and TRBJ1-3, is EPEVTQTPSHQVTQMGQEVILRCVPISNHLYFYWYRQILGQKVEFLVSFYNNEISEKSEIFDDQFSVERPDGSNFTLKIRSTKLEDSAMYFCASTNYFFSAIYFGEGSWLTVV.

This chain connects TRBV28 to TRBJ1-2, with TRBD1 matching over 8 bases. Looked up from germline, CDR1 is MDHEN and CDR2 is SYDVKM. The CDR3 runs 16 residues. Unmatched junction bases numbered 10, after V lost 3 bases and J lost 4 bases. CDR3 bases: TGTGCCAGCAGTTTCCAATCAGGGGGCCTTGGCTATGGCTACACCTTC. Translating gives CASSFQSGGLGYGYTF.

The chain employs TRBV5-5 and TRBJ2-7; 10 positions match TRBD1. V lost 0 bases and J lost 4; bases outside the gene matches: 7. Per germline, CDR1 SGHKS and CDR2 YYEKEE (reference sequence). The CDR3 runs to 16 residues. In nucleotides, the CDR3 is TGTGCCAGCAGCTTGGCCGACAGGGGGCGTTTGTACGAGCAGTACGTC. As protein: CASSLADRGRLYEQYV.

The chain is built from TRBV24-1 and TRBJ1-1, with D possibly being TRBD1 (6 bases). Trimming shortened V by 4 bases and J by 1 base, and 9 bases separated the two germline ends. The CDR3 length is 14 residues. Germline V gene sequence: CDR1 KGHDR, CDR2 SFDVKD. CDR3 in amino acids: CATSEAGENTEAFF. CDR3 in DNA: TGTGCCACCAGTGAGGCAGGGGAGAACACTGAAGCTTTCTTT.

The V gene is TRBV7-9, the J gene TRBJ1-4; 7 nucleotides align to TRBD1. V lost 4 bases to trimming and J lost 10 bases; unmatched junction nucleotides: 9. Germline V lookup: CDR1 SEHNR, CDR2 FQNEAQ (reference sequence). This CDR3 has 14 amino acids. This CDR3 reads CASSSGQPSGKLFF. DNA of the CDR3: TGTGCCAGCAGCTCGGGACAGCCTTCCGGAAAACTGTTTTTT.

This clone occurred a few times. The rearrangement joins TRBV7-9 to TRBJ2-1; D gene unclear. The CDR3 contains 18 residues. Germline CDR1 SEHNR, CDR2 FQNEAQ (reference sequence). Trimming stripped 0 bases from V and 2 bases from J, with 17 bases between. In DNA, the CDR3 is TGTGCCAGCAGCTTAGCTAGCCTGAGACGCCCTACCTACAATGAGCAGTTCTTC. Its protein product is CASSLASLRRPTYNEQFF. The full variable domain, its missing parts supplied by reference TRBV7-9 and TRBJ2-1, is DTGVSQNPRHKITKRGQNVTFRCDPISEHNRLYWYRQTLGQGPEFLTYFQNEAQLEKSRLLSDRFSAERPKGSFSTLEIQRTEQGDSAMYLCASSLASLRRPTYNEQFFGPGTRLTVL.

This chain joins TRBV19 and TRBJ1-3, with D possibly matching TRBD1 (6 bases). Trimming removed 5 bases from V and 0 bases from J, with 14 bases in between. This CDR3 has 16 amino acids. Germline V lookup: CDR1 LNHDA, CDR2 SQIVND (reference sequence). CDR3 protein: CASSQAGADSGNTIYF. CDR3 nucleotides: TGTGCCAGTAGTCAAGCAGGGGCCGACTCTGGAAACACCATATATTTT. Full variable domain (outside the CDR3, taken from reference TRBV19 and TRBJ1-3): DGGITQSPKYLFRKEGQNVTLSCEQNLNHDAMYWYRQDPGQGLRLIYYSQIVNDFQKGDIAEGYSVSREKKESFPLTVTSAQKNPTAFYLCASSQAGADSGNTIYFGEGSWLTVV.

The CDR3, as DNA: TGCGCCAGCAGCTTGGACGACCCGGGGACTCACGAAGAAAGCTCCTACGAGCAGTACTTC. It is translated as CASSLDDPGTHEESSYEQYF. This chain links TRBV5-1 with TRBJ2-7, with D tentatively TRBD2 (6 bases). Deletions cut 0 bases from V and 0 bases from J, with 25 bases between. Per the germline V gene, CDR1 is SGHRS and CDR2 is YFSETQ. This CDR3 is built from 20 residues.

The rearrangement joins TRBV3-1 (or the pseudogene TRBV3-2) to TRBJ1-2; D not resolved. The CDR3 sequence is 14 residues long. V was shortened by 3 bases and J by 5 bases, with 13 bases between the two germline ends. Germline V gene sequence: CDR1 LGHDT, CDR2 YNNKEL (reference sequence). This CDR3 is CASSQRSSAYGYTF. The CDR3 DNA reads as TGTGCCAGCAGCCAGAGGTCCTCGGCATATGGCTACACCTTC.

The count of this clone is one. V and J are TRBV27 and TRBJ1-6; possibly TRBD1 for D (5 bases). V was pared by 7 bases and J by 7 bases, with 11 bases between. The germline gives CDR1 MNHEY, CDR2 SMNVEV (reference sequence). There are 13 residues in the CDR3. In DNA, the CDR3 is TGTGCCAGCACCCCGGGGGGGAATTCACCCCTCCACTTT. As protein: CASTPGGNSPLHF.

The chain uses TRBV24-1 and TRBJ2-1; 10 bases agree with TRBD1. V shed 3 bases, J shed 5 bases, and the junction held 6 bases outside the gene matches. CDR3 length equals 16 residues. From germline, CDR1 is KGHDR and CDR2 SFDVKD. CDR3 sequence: CATSDPGQGNNNEQFF. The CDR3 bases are TGTGCCACCAGTGATCCGGGACAGGGGAACAACAATGAGCAGTTCTTC.

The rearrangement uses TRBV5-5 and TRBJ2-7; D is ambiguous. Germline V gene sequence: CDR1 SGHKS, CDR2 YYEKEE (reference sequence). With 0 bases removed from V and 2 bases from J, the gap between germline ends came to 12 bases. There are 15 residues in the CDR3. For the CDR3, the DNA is TGTGCCAGCAGCTTGGGTCCCGACTCAGCCTACGAGCAGTACTTC. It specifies CASSLGPDSAYEQYF.

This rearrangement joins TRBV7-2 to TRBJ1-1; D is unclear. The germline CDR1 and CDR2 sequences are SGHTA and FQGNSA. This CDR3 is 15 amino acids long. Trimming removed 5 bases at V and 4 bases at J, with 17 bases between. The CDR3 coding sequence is TGTGCCAGCAGCCTCACGGGTCGGGGAGGCACTGAAGCTTTCTTT. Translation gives CASSLTGRGGTEAFF.

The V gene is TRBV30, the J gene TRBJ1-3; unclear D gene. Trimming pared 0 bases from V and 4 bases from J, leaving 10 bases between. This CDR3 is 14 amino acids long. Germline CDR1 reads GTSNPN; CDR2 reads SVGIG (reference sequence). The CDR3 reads CAWSVRTTGNTIYF. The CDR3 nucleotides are TGTGCCTGGAGTGTACGGACTACAGGAAACACCATATATTTT. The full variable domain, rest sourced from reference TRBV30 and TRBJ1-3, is SQTIHQWPATLVQPVGSPLSLECTVEGTSNPNLYWYRQAAGRGLQLLFYSVGIGQISSEVPQNLSASRPQDRQFILSSKKLLLSDSGFYLCAWSVRTTGNTIYFGEGSWLTVV.

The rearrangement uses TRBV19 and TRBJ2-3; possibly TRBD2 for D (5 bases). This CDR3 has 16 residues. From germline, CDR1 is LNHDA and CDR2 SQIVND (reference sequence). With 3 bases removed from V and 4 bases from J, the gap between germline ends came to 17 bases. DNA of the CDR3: TGTGCCAGTAGTATCGGATCCGCGGGTCGCGCAGATACGCAGTATTTT. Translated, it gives CASSIGSAGRADTQYF.

CDR3 bases: TGTGCCAGCAGCGGGGGACAGTCCAACACCGGGGAGCTGTTTTTT. As protein: CASSGGQSNTGELFF. The J gene is TRBJ2-2, the V gene TRBV11-2; 7 bases match TRBD1. Germline values: CDR1 SGHAT, CDR2 FQNNGV. V lost 5 bases and J lost 2; bases outside the gene matches: 5. The CDR3 is 15 residues long. Combining the CDR3 with reference TRBV11-2 and TRBJ2-2 gives the whole variable domain EAGVAQSPRYKIIEKRQSVAFWCNPISGHATLYWYQQILGQGPKLLIQFQNNGVVDDSQLPKDRFSAERLKGVDSTLKIQPAKLEDSAVYLCASSGGQSNTGELFFGEGSRLTVL.